The following is a T cell receptor (beta chain) sequence with its context. This sample stems from a study of OX40 agonist ivuxolimab in advanced cancers. The CDR3 loop spans 15 amino acids. Germline V gene lookup returns CDR1 MNHEY and CDR2 SMNVEV (reference sequence). V lost 5 bases to trimming and J lost 0 bases, with 11 bases between them. The assay was immunoSEQ multiplex PCR, and TCRdb's table has in-frame clones only and misses some. The table shows 45,000 to 60,000 clones, with less than 90% occurring only once. The sequence derives from an adult with an advanced solid tumor such as melanoma, head and neck, liver or kidney cancer. The chain is built from TRBV27 and TRBJ1-5, with unresolved D. The starting material was CD4+ or CD8+ T cells sorted from blood, obtained in a trial of the OX40 agonist ivuxolimab. This CDR3 is CASSVARGSNQPQHF. CDR3 in DNA: TGTGCCAGCAGTGTGGCACGCGGTAGCAATCAGCCCCAGCATTTT.